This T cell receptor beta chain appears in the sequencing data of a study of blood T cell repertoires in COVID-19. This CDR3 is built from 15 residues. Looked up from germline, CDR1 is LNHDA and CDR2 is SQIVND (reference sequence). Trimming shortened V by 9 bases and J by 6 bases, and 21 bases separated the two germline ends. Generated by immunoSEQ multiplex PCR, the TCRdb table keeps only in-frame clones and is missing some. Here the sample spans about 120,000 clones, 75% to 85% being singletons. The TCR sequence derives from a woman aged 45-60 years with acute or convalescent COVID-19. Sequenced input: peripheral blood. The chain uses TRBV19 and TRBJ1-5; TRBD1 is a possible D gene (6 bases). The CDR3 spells CASRDGAGAAQPQHF. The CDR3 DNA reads TGTGCCAGCAGGGACGGGGCGGGGGCGGCTCAGCCCCAGCATTTT.